This is a list of T cell receptor beta chains from one sample in a study of CD8 T cells in ankylosing spondylitis. TCRdb processed the 5' RACE reads anew with MiXCR; each CDR3 protein has one entry. Found here are fewer than 150,000 distinct CDR3 sequences, just under 7.5% of them singletons; the top ten hold around 11%. What was sequenced was blood, either unsorted or a sorted T cell fraction (not recorded which). These receptors originate from a female donor with ankylosing spondylitis or in good health (not recorded which). Each CDR3 is given with its conserved first and last residue. A D gene is named only where the DNA matches it firmly. Size is omitted from some rows. Given values are once, few, many or a class for expanded clones.

clone_size cdr3_length d_call j_call v_call cdr3_nt cdr3_aa
few 17 NA TRBJ2-3 TRBV30 TGTGCCTGGAGTGTGCTCGGACCGACCCGGTCCACAGATACGCAGTATTTT CAWSVLGPTRSTDTQYF
many 15 NA TRBJ2-5 TRBV20-1 TGCAGTGCTAGGCCACCCTTAGGCCTTGAAGAGACCCAGTACTTC CSARPPLGLEETQYF
few 14 NA TRBJ2-3 TRBV9 TGTGCCAGCAGCGTTGGACAGTCCACAGATACGCAGTATTTT CASSVGQSTDTQYF
many 14 TRBD1 TRBJ1-1 TRBV14 TGTGCCAGCAGCCAAGGTAGACAGGGCTCTGAAGCTTTCTTT CASSQGRQGSEAFF
many 15 NA TRBJ2-3 TRBV24-1 TGTGCCACCAGTGATCCCTCGGCCGCCACAGATACGCAGTATTTT CATSDPSAATDTQYF
many 12 NA TRBJ1-1 TRBV29-1 TGCAGCGTGTGGACAGTGAACACTGAAGCTTTCTTT CSVWTVNTEAFF
many 18 TRBD2 TRBJ2-7 TRBV20-1 TGCAGTGCTAGATCCCGACGACTAGCGGGGGGACCTTACTACGAGCAGTACTTC CSARSRRLAGGPYYEQYF
NA 12 NA TRBJ1-3 TRBV20-1 TGCAGTGCTAGAGATAGGGGAAACACCATATATTTT CSARDRGNTIYF
many 18 NA TRBJ2-4 TRBV27 TGTGCCAGCAGTTTATCGGTTTACGGCGGGGTAGCCAAAAACATTCAGTACTTC CASSLSVYGGVAKNIQYF
many 15 NA TRBJ1-5 TRBV19 TGTGCCAGTATGGGAGGAGGACATAGCAATCAGCCCCAGCATTTT CASMGGGHSNQPQHF
many 15 NA TRBJ2-5 TRBV9 TGTGCCAGCAGCCCTGGACAGCTCAACCAAGAGACCCAGTACTTC CASSPGQLNQETQYF
many 17 NA TRBJ1-1 TRBV12-3/TRBV12-4 TGTGCCAGCAGTTTAGGTGGTTTCGGGCAGGAGAACACTGAAGCTTTCTTT CASSLGGFGQENTEAFF
many 15 TRBD2 TRBJ2-1 TRBV10-3 TGTGCCATCAGATCGTCTAGCGGGGGGGCCGCTGAGCAGTTCTTC CAIRSSSGGAAEQFF
NA 12 NA TRBJ2-7 TRBV3-1 TGTGCCAGCAGCCAGGGGGTCAACGAGCAGTACTTC CASSQGVNEQYF
NA 11 NA TRBJ2-1 TRBV30 TGTGCCTGCCAGACAAACACCGAGCAGTTCTTC CACQTNTEQFF
many 16 NA TRBJ2-7 TRBV3-1 TGTGCCAGCAGCCCTCTAGGGGAAGGAAGGAGAGGCGAGCAGTACTTC CASSPLGEGRRGEQYF
many 14 NA TRBJ2-1 TRBV27 TGTGCCAGCAGTTGGACAGGAGGAGGGAATGAGCAGTTCTTC CASSWTGGGNEQFF